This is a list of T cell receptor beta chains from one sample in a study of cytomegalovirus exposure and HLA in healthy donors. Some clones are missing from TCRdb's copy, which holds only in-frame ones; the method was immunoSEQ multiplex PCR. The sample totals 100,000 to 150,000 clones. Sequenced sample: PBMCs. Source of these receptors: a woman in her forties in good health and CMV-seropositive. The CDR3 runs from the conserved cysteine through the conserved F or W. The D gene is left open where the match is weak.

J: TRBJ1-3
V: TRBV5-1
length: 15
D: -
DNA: TGCGCCAGCAGCTTGGCCGGGACTCTCGGAAACACCATATATTTT
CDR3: CASSLAGTLGNTIYF

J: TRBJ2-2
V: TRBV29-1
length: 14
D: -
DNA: TGCAGCGTTGAGGGCCTGGAGGACACCGGGGAGCTGTTTTTT
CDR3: CSVEGLEDTGELFF

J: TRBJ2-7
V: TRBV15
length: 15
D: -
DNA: TGTGCCACCAGCAGAGATACAGGCAACTCCTACGAGCAGTACTTC
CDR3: CATSRDTGNSYEQYF

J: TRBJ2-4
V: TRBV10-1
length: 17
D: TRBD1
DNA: TGCGCCAGCAGTGAGTCATCGGGACAGGGTTCCAAAAACATTCAGTACTTC
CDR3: CASSESSGQGSKNIQYF

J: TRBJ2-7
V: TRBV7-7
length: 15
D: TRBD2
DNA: TGTGCTAGCAGCTCCGGTATAGCGGGAGGGAACGAGCAGTACTTC
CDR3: CASSSGIAGGNEQYF

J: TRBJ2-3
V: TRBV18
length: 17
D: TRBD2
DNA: TGTGCCAGCTCACCCGCTCTGACTAGCGGGAGTACAGATACGCAGTATTTT
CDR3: CASSPALTSGSTDTQYF

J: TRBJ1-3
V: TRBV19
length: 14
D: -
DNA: TGTGCCAGTACCCTGGACAACTCTGGAAACACCATATATTTT
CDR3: CASTLDNSGNTIYF

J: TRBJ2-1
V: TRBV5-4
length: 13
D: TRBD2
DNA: TGTGCCAGCAGCTTTACTAGCGCGGGTGAGCAGTTCTTC
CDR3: CASSFTSAGEQFF

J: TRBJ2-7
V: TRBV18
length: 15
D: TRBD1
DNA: TGTGCCAGCTCATATGGACAGGGCCGGGGCTACGAGCAGTACTTC
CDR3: CASSYGQGRGYEQYF

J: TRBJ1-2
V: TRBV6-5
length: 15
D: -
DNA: TGTGCCAGCAGTTACTCGCGGGATCCCAACTATGGCTACACCTTC
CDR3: CASSYSRDPNYGYTF

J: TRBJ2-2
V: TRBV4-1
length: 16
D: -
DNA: TGCGCCAGCAGCCTATCGGGGGACCCGAACACCGGGGAGCTGTTTTTT
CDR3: CASSLSGDPNTGELFF

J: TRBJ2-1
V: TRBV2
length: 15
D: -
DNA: TGTACCAGCAGTCTTTTAATGGGCAGCTACAATGAGCAGTTCTTC
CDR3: CTSSLLMGSYNEQFF

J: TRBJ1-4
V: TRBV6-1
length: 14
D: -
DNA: TGTGCCAGCAGTGTACAGGCGAGGAAAGAAAAACTGTTTTTT
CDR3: CASSVQARKEKLFF

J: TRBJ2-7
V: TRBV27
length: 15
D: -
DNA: TGTGCCAGCAGTTTATTACAGGGAAGCTCCTACGAGCAGTACTTC
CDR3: CASSLLQGSSYEQYF

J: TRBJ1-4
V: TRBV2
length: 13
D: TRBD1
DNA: TGTGCCAGCACCGGGACAGCGAACGAAAAACTGTTTTTT
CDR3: CASTGTANEKLFF

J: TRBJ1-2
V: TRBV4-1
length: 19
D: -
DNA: TGCGCCAGCAGCCCCTTAGAGGTGGTGGGGGGAATACCTAACTATGGCTACACCTTC
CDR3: CASSPLEVVGGIPNYGYTF

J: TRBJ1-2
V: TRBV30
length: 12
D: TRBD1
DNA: TGTGCCTGGAGCCAGACAGGGGACGGCTACACCTTC
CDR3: CAWSQTGDGYTF

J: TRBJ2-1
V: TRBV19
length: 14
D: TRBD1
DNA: TGTGCCAGTAGTAGAGACAGGGTCTACAATGAGCAGTTCTTC
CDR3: CASSRDRVYNEQFF

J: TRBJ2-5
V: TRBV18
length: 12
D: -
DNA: TGTGCCAGCTCACGATCAGAAGAGACCCAGTACTTC
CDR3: CASSRSEETQYF

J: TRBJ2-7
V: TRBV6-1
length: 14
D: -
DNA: TGTGCCAGCTTGGCCGAGGGACATCTCTACGAGCAGTACTTC
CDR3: CASLAEGHLYEQYF

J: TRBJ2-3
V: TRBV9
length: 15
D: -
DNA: TGTGCCAGCAGCGTAGTCAGCGGGAGCACAGATACGCAGTATTTT
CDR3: CASSVVSGSTDTQYF

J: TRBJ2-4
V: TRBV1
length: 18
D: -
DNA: TGCACCAGCAGCCATCCCGCAGGGACTAGCGGGGCCAAAAACATTCAGTACTTC
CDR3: CTSSHPAGTSGAKNIQYF

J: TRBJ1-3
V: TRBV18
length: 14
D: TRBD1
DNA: TGTGCCAGCTCACCGGAGACAGGGGAGGACACCATATATTTT
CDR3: CASSPETGEDTIYF

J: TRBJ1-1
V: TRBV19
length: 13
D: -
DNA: TGTGCCACCCGATGGGGCCAGAACACTGAAGCTTTCTTT
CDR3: CATRWGQNTEAFF

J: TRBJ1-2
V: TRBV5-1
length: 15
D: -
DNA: TGCGCCAGCAGCTTGGTCCAGAATACCCCCAGAGGCTACACCTTC
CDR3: CASSLVQNTPRGYTF

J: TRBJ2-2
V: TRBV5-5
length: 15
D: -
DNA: TGTGCCAGCAGCCCGGACTTTCCGAACACCGGGGAGCTGTTTTTT
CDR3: CASSPDFPNTGELFF

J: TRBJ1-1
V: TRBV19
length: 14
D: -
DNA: TGTGCCAGTAGAGGGGCAGGATGGGAGGTTGAAGCTTTCTTT
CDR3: CASRGAGWEVEAFF

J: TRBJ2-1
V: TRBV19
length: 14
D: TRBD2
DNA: TGTGCCAGTAGTGCAGGCGGGAGCTACAATGAGCAGTTCTTC
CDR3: CASSAGGSYNEQFF

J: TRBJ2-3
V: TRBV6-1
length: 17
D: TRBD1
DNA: TGTGCCAGCAGTGTATGGACAGGGGGAACACAGGCAGATACGCAGTATTTT
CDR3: CASSVWTGGTQADTQYF

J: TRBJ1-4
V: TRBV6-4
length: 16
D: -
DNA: TGTGCCAGCAGTGACCTGGGGGGAGGGACTAATGAAAAACTGTTTTTT
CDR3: CASSDLGGGTNEKLFF

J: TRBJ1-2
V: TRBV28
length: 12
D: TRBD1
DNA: TGTGCCTCGAGGACAGGGGGCCGGAGGGCAATATTC
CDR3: CASRTGGRRAIF

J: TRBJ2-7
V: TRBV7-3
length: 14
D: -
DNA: TGTGCCAGCAGCTTAACATATCAGAACTACGAGCAGTACTTC
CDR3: CASSLTYQNYEQYF

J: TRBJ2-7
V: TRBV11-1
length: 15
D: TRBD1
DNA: TGTGCCAGCAGCCCCCGTGACAGGGGGGCCTACGAGCAGTACTTC
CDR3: CASSPRDRGAYEQYF

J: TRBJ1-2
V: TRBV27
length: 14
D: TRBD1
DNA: TGTGCCAGCAGGCAAACAGGGGGCGACGGCGGCTACACCTTC
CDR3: CASRQTGGDGGYTF

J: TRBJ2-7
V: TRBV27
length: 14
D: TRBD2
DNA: TGTGCCAGCAGTGCTAGCGGGCTCTCCTACGAGCAGTACTTC
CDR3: CASSASGLSYEQYF

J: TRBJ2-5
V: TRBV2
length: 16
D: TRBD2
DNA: TGTGCCAGCAGTGTCCGACAGCGGGAGGAACAAGAGACCCAGTACTTC
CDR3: CASSVRQREEQETQYF

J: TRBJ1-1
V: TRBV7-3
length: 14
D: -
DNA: TGTGCCAGCAGCTTAAGGCCCGGGGGGACTGAAGCTTTCTTT
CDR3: CASSLRPGGTEAFF

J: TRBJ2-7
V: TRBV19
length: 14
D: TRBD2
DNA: TGTGCCAGTACCCCCGGGACTAGAGTCCACGAGCAGTACTTC
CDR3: CASTPGTRVHEQYF

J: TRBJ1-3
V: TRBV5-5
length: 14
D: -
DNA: TGTGCCAGCAGCCCCCAAAGTCGGGGAAACACCATATATTTT
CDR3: CASSPQSRGNTIYF

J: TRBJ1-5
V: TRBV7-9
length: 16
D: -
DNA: TGTGCCAGCAGCCCCTCTTGGGGGGGTGGCAATCAGCCCCAGCATTTT
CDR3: CASSPSWGGGNQPQHF

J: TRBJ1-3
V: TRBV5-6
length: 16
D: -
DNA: TGTGCCAGCAGCTTGGTCCGGACAGAGTCTGGAAACACCATATATTTT
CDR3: CASSLVRTESGNTIYF

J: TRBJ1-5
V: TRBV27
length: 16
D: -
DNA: TGTGCCAGCCATTTCTCTAGGATCGATAGCAATCAGCCCCAGCATTTT
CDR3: CASHFSRIDSNQPQHF

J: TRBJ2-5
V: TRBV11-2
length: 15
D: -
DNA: TGTGCCAGCAGCTTAGAAGGGGGGGACGGGGAGACCCAGTACTTC
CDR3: CASSLEGGDGETQYF

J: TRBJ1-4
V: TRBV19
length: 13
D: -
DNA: TGTGCCAGCGGGAAGTCCGCTAATGAAAAACTGTTTTTT
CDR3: CASGKSANEKLFF

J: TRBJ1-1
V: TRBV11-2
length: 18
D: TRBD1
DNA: TGTGCCAGCAGCTTAGAAACGGCAGGGGGCTGGATGAACACTGAAGCTTTCTTT
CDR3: CASSLETAGGWMNTEAFF

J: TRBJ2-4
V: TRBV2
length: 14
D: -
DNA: TGTGCCAGCAGTGAAGCCTTAGCCAAAAACATTCAGTACTTC
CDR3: CASSEALAKNIQYF

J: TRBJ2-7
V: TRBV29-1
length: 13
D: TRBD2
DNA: TGCAGCGTGGGAGGACTAGAGAGTATCGAGCAGTACTTC
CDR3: CSVGGLESIEQYF

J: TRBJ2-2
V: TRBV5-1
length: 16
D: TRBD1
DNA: TGCGCCAGCAGTAGGACAGGGTCGGCTGACACCGGGGAGCTGTTTTTT
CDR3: CASSRTGSADTGELFF

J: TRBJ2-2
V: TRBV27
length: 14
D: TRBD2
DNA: TGTGCCAGCAGTTCTAGCGGTTACACCGGGGAGCTGTTTTTT
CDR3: CASSSSGYTGELFF

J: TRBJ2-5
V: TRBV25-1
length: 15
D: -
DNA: TGTGCCAGCAGTGAATCGCGAGGGTTAGGAGAGACCCAGTACTTC
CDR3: CASSESRGLGETQYF

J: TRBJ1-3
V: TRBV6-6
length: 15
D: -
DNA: TGTGCCAGCAGTTACCGGGATAGCTCTGGAAACACCATATATTTT
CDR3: CASSYRDSSGNTIYF

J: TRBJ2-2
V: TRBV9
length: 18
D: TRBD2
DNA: TGTGCCAGCAGCGTTCCCGGGACTAGCGGGTCTGACACCGGGGAGCTGTTTTTT
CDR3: CASSVPGTSGSDTGELFF

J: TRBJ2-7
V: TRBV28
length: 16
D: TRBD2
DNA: TGTGCCAGCAGTCTACCACGACTAGCGGGAGGGTACGAGCAGTACTTC
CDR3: CASSLPRLAGGYEQYF

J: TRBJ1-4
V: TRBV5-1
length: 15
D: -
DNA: TGCGCCAGCAGCTTGGACAGGGCAACTAATGAAAAACTGTTTTTT
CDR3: CASSLDRATNEKLFF

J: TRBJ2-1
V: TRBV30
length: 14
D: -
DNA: TGTGCCTGGGGCGACCGGGACTTCTACAATGAGCAGTTCTTC
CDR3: CAWGDRDFYNEQFF

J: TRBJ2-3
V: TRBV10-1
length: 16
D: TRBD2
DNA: TGCGCCAGCAGTGAACGACTAGCGGGTCCATCTGATACGCAGTATTTT
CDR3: CASSERLAGPSDTQYF